These 16 T cell receptor beta chains share one sample of origin, sequenced in a study of lymphopenia after photon versus proton radiotherapy (dated by TCRdb to the late 2010s). Receptor amplification or capture employed the immunoSEQ multiplex PCR assay. The immuneACCESS repertoire file appears here via TCRdb, limited to in-frame rearrangements. These files lack a portion of the clones; in checked studies, under half of the deficit traces to unresolved V genes, and the cause of the others is not known. Within this sample are some 30,000 clones, with approximately 80% of them counted one time only. About 14% of the sample belongs to the ten largest clones. The sample consisted of peripheral blood, taken from a patient treated with proton-based radiotherapy. These receptors came from a woman aged 70 to 79 with pancreatic cancer.

The chain has TRBV10-2 and TRBJ2-7; D not certain. Trimming pared 2 bases from V and 4 bases from J, leaving 3 bases between. Germline V CDR1 and CDR2: WSHSY, SAAADI. This CDR3 spans 11 amino acids. Here the CDR3 DNA reads TGCGCCAGCAGTGAGCGTTACGAGCAGTACTTC. Encoded protein: CASSERYEQYF.

This rearrangement joins TRBV10-3 to TRBJ1-3, with D possibly being TRBD1 (6 bases). The V gene's germline CDR1 is ENHRY and CDR2 SYGVKD. The CDR3 length is 15 residues. V dropped 3 bases and J dropped 4 bases, with 13 bases sitting between them. CDR3 loop: CAISDTGGSGNTIYF. Here the CDR3 DNA reads TGTGCCATCAGTGACACGGGGGGCTCAGGAAACACCATATATTTT.

For the CDR3, the DNA is TGTGCCAGCAGTTACGCGGGGGTGACAGATACGCAGTATTTT. Its protein product is CASSYAGVTDTQYF. The chain employs TRBV6-5 and TRBJ2-3; 7 nucleotides agree with TRBD2. CDR1 is MNHEY, CDR2 SVGAGI, per germline. The CDR3 spans 14 residues. V lost 2 bases and J lost 3; bases outside the gene matches: 2.

This clone appeared a few times. CDR3 sequence reads: CAISGDSYYEQYF. DNA of the CDR3: TGTGCCATCAGCGGGGACAGCTACTACGAGCAGTACTTC. This chain joins TRBV10-3 and TRBJ2-7, with 7 bases matching TRBD1. Germline CDR1 reads ENHRY; CDR2 reads SYGVKD. The CDR3 loop spans 13 amino acids. Trimming at V came to 6 bases and at J to 3 bases, leaving 5 bases not matched to a gene.

The J gene is TRBJ1-5, the V gene TRBV28; D is ambiguous. The CDR3 has 16 residues. Germline V lookup: CDR1 MDHEN, CDR2 SYDVKM. V was cut by 3 bases and J by 6 bases, with 18 bases left in between. CDR3 in amino acids: CASSLRGGLTSQPQHF. CDR3 DNA: TGTGCCAGCAGTTTGCGGGGAGGGCTTACATCTCAGCCCCAGCATTTT.

V and J are TRBV7-9 and TRBJ2-5, with 10 bases identical to TRBD2. The V segment lost 5 bases and the J segment 4 bases; nucleotides outside the gene matches: 10. CDR1 and CDR2 from the germline V gene are SEHNR and FQNEAQ (reference sequence). The CDR3 is 16 amino acids. The chain's CDR3 is CASSTQASGRGETQYF. Written as DNA, the CDR3 is TGTGCCAGCAGCACGCAAGCTAGCGGGAGAGGAGAGACCCAGTACTTC.

This clone was observed a few times. The CDR3 DNA reads TGTGCCAGCAGATACAGGGGGCACTACGAGCAGTACTTC. Translated: CASRYRGHYEQYF. This chain uses TRBV6-5 with TRBJ2-7; TRBD1 agrees at 9 bases. The ends lost 6 bases at V and 3 bases at J; junction bases unmatched: 3. This CDR3 comprises 13 residues. Germline lookup yields CDR1 MNHEY and CDR2 SVGAGI.

V is TRBV15 and J is TRBJ2-7, with a possible D match to TRBD1 (6 bases). Germline V lookup: CDR1 LNHNV, CDR2 YYDKDF (reference sequence). The ends were cut back, 3 bases at V and 2 bases at J, with 17 bases in the middle. This CDR3 comprises 16 residues. The CDR3 DNA reads TGTGCCACCAGCAGGGTCCCGATTGGGGGCACCTACGAGCAGTACTTC. Amino acids: CATSRVPIGGTYEQYF.

The rearrangement uses TRBV6-5 and TRBJ1-1, with D possibly TRBD1 on 5 matching bases. Germline-derived CDR1 and CDR2 are MNHEY and SVGAGI. The ends were cut back, 6 bases at V and 12 bases at J, with 17 bases in the middle. CDR3 length: 12 residues. CDR3 in amino acids: CASSGTGTRSFF. The CDR3 DNA reads as TGTGCCAGCAGCGGAACCGGGACTAGGTCTTTCTTT.

V is TRBV7-9 and J is TRBJ1-2; the D is unclear. Looked up from germline, CDR1 is SEHNR and CDR2 is FQNEAQ (reference sequence). The CDR3 extends over 13 amino acids. Deletions cut 3 bases from V and 4 bases from J, with 9 bases between. Written as DNA, the CDR3 is TGTGCCAGCAGCTTGCCACAGAGCTATGGCTACACCTTC. Amino acid sequence: CASSLPQSYGYTF.

The chain employs TRBV7-2 and TRBJ1-6; D uncertain. The germline V and J ends were trimmed by 7 bases and 7 bases, with 20 bases remaining between them. Germline CDR1 and CDR2: SGHTA and FQGNSA. This CDR3 has 16 amino acids. The DNA of the CDR3 is TGTGCCAGCACCCGTGACCAGCAGCCGTTAAATTCACCCCTCCACTTT. This translates into CASTRDQQPLNSPLHF.

Here the CDR3 DNA reads TGTGCCAGCTCAAAGGACAGCCTTGTTTTGAGCGAGCAGTACTTC. Protein product: CASSKDSLVLSEQYF. V is TRBV18 and J is TRBJ2-7, with D maybe TRBD1 (6 bases). The germline V and J ends were trimmed by 5 bases and 6 bases, with 20 bases remaining between them. The CDR3 totals 15 residues. Germline CDR1 is KGHSH and CDR2 is LQKENI.

The V call is TRBV7-2, the J call TRBJ1-5, with D unresolved. Germline V CDR1 and CDR2: SGHTA, FQGNSA. V lost 4 bases, J lost 2 bases, and 12 bases lay in between. This CDR3 spans 15 amino acids. CDR3 DNA: TGTGCCAGCAGCTCTGATACCCTAGGCAATCAGCCCCAGCATTTT. It yields the protein CASSSDTLGNQPQHF.

The genes are TRBV6-6 and TRBJ1-5; 10 bases agree with TRBD1. The V gene's germline CDR1 is MNHNY and CDR2 SVGAGI (reference sequence). The V gene end was trimmed by 5 bases and the J gene end by 3 bases; junction bases not matched to a gene: 4. CDR3 length: 15 residues. The CDR3 loop is CASSHDRGHNQPQHF. The CDR3, as DNA: TGTGCCAGCAGTCATGACAGGGGGCACAATCAGCCCCAGCATTTT.

The V gene is TRBV5-6, the J gene TRBJ2-7; perhaps TRBD1 as D (6 bases). Germline V gene data show CDR1 as SGHDT and CDR2 as YYEEEE. The CDR3 loop spans 15 amino acids. V shed 4 bases and J shed 1 base, with 15 bases lying between them. The CDR3 DNA follows: TGTGCCAGCAGCCCCCCGGGACAAGGATCCTACGAGCAGTACTTC. Its protein product is CASSPPGQGSYEQYF.

This sequence joins TRBV5-8 and TRBJ2-7; 10 bases line up with TRBD2. Looked up from germline, CDR1 is SGHTS and CDR2 is YDEGEE. The CDR3 is made up of 15 amino acids. J lost 0 bases, V lost 4 bases, and 4 bases had no gene match. The CDR3 reads CASSQGLADSYEQYF. The DNA for the CDR3 is TGTGCCAGCAGCCAAGGACTAGCGGACTCCTACGAGCAGTACTTC.